Listed here are 14 T cell receptor beta chains from one sample, sequenced in a study of CD8 T cells in ankylosing spondylitis. TCRdb itself ran the 5' RACE reads through MiXCR, one entry per CDR3 protein. Of around 150,000 distinct CDR3 sequences in the sample, about 18% are singletons; the top ten hold approximately 7.8%. Specimen: blood, either unsorted or a sorted T cell fraction (not recorded which). These TCRs come from a male donor with ankylosing spondylitis or in good health (not recorded which).

In its sample, this clonotype was seen many times. The V and J genes are TRBV11-2 and TRBJ2-3; the D is unclear. V lost 5 bases, J lost 1 base, and 10 bases lay in between. The CDR3 is 14 residues long. Per the germline V gene, CDR1 is SGHAT and CDR2 is FQNNGV. The CDR3 DNA is TGTGCCAGCAGCCTGGGTCCGGGCACAGATACGCAGTATTTT. Translated: CASSLGPGTDTQYF.

This clonotype has a handful of counts. The chain joins TRBV11-2 to TRBJ1-5, with D maybe TRBD1 (6 bases). CDR3 length: 13 residues. V lost 3 bases and J lost 7, with 10 bases in between. Germline V gives CDR1 SGHAT, CDR2 FQNNGV. The CDR3 nucleotides are TGTGCCAGCAGCTTGAAAACAGGGCAGCCCCAGCATTTT. Its protein is CASSLKTGQPQHF.

There are many counts of this clonotype. This chain connects TRBV12-3 or TRBV12-4 to TRBJ1-6; no clear D. The CDR3 has 14 amino acids. The V gene lost 8 bases and the J gene lost 7 bases, with 15 bases spanning the gap. CDR3 bases: TGTGCCAGCTCCGCGACAAGCCTGAATTCACCCCTCCACTTT. It encodes CASSATSLNSPLHF.

The chain links TRBV27 to TRBJ2-1; 8 bases map to TRBD2. This CDR3 spans 13 amino acids. Germline lookup yields CDR1 MNHEY and CDR2 SMNVEV (reference sequence). The V segment lost 6 bases and the J segment 10 bases; nucleotides outside the gene matches: 8. This CDR3 is CASRLAGQGEQFF. The CDR3 DNA is TGTGCCAGCAGGCTAGCGGGTCAAGGAGAGCAGTTCTTC.

The chain carries TRBV5-1 and TRBJ2-3; 12 nucleotides align to TRBD1. The V gene end was trimmed by 5 bases and the J gene end by 2 bases; junction bases not matched to a gene: 6. The CDR3 extends over 16 amino acids. CDR1 is SGHRS, CDR2 YFSETQ, per germline. The CDR3 DNA reads TGCGCCAGCAGTTCCGGGACAGGGGGCTACACAGATACGCAGTATTTT. Translated, it gives CASSSGTGGYTDTQYF. Drawing the rest from reference TRBV5-1 and TRBJ2-3, the complete variable domain is KAGVTQTPRYLIKTRGQQVTLSCSPISGHRSVSWYQQTPGQGLQFLFEYFSETQRNKGNFPGRFSGRQFSNSRSEMNVSTLELGDSALYLCASSSGTGGYTDTQYFGPGTRLTVL.

This clonotype was seen only a few times. The chain couples TRBV11-2 to TRBJ1-4; D unclear. Deletions cut 2 bases from V and 2 bases from J, with 9 bases between. Germline V CDR1 and CDR2: SGHAT, FQNNGV. CDR3 length equals 15 residues. The CDR3 loop is CASSLTGMTNEKLFF. The CDR3, as DNA: TGTGCCAGCAGCTTAACGGGGATGACTAATGAAAAACTGTTTTTT.

The chain carries TRBV7-9 and TRBJ2-1; 8 nucleotides line up with TRBD2. The CDR3 extends over 15 amino acids. Germline values: CDR1 SEHNR, CDR2 FQNEAQ (reference sequence). V gave up 1 base and J gave up 6 bases; unmatched junction bases: 5. This CDR3 is CASSLVGRGGNEQFF. Written as DNA, the CDR3 is TGTGCCAGCAGCTTAGTCGGGAGGGGGGGCAATGAGCAGTTCTTC.

V gene TRBV7-8 combines with J gene TRBJ1-5, with D hard to call. Trimming pared 8 bases from V and 4 bases from J, leaving 12 bases between. The CDR3 runs to 13 residues. The V gene's germline CDR1 is SGHVS and CDR2 FQNEAQ. The CDR3 spells CASGRISNQPQHF. In DNA form, the CDR3 reads TGTGCCAGCGGGCGGATTAGTAATCAGCCCCAGCATTTT.

This clonotype has at least ten counts. J is TRBJ2-1 and V is TRBV27; 7 nucleotides agree with TRBD2. The CDR3 has 16 residues. Germline V gene lookup returns CDR1 MNHEY and CDR2 SMNVEV (reference sequence). Losses at the gene ends were 3 bases for V and 9 bases for J; bases not matched to a gene: 14. CDR3 DNA: TGTGCCAGCAGTTTCCGCTTTGGCGGGAGCCTAGGTGAGCAGTTCTTC. It is translated as CASSFRFGGSLGEQFF.

The rearrangement links TRBV19 to TRBJ2-3; a weak D match, TRBD2 (6 bases). Germline V gene data show CDR1 as LNHDA and CDR2 as SQIVND (reference sequence). V lost 10 bases, J lost 0 bases, and 20 bases lay in between. The CDR3 has 16 amino acids. This CDR3 reads CATRDSAVISTDTQYF. The CDR3 region has the DNA TGTGCCACTCGGGACTCGGCAGTTATTAGCACAGATACGCAGTATTTT.

This clonotype showed up many times. The chain has TRBV5-1 and TRBJ1-4, with a tentative D call TRBD1 (5 bases). In germline, CDR1 is SGHRS, CDR2 YFSETQ. V was trimmed by 0 bases and J by 7 bases, leaving 10 bases between them. This CDR3 spans 14 amino acids. This chain's CDR3 is CASSLAGKGEKLFF. The CDR3 nucleotides are TGCGCCAGCAGCTTGGCAGGGAAGGGTGAAAAACTGTTTTTT.

The rearrangement links TRBV6-1 to TRBJ2-2; D ambiguous. This CDR3 has 12 residues. V was cut by 7 bases and J by 1 base, with 4 bases left in between. Germline loops: CDR1 MNHNS, CDR2 SASEGT. The CDR3 loop is CASMRNTGELFF. CDR3 in DNA: TGTGCCAGCATGAGGAACACCGGGGAGCTGTTTTTT.

This clonotype was recorded a few times. This chain connects TRBV19 to TRBJ1-1, with D unclear. The CDR3 is 12 residues long. Per the germline V gene, CDR1 is LNHDA and CDR2 is SQIVND (reference sequence). V was shortened by 5 bases and J by 5 bases, with 9 bases between the two germline ends. This CDR3 reads CASSWLGTEAFF. In DNA, the CDR3 is TGTGCCAGTAGTTGGCTAGGAACTGAAGCTTTCTTT.

This clonotype was found many times. This rearrangement joins TRBV20-1 to TRBJ2-1, with D unclear. This CDR3 is built from 15 residues. V was pared by 3 bases and J by 0 bases, with 12 bases between. Germline values: CDR1 DFQATT, CDR2 SNEGSKA (reference sequence). CDR3 protein: CSASRSTSSYNEQFF. In nucleotides, the CDR3 is TGCAGTGCTAGTCGGTCTACGAGCTCCTACAATGAGCAGTTCTTC.